The 10 T cell receptor beta chains in this list originate from one sample, sequenced in a study of blood T cells in healthy people across ages. It was with a sample-barcoded 5' primer and a J-beta primer mix that a second PCR of about 6 to 12 cycles was run. From the 5' RACE reads, TCRdb called clonotypes with MiXCR, one entry per CDR3 protein. The data hold about 1.8 million distinct CDR3 sequences, with around half observed a single time. Sequenced: blood. The source is a middle-aged woman in good health.

V gene TRBV4-3 combines with J gene TRBJ2-6; no clear D. This CDR3 contains 17 residues. Germline V gene data show CDR1 as LGHNA and CDR2 as YSLEER. V was clipped by 3 bases and J by 1 base, with 13 bases between them. In DNA, the CDR3 is TGCGCCAGCAGCCATCCCCCTAGTGCGTCTGGGGCCAACGTCCTGACTTTC. Its translation: CASSHPPSASGANVLTF.

The chain carries TRBV10-2 and TRBJ1-2; D ambiguous. The V end lost 2 bases, the J end lost 1 base, and 8 bases lay between the germline ends. Germline V lookup: CDR1 WSHSY, CDR2 SAAADI. This CDR3 has 14 amino acids. CDR3 nucleotides: TGCGCCAGCAGTGAGGGGCGGTTTAACTATGGCTACACCTTC. Protein product: CASSEGRFNYGYTF.

The gene calls are TRBV29-1 and TRBJ2-7; D may be TRBD2 (5 bases). V was cut by 4 bases and J by 3 bases, with 16 bases left in between. Germline CDR1 is SQVTM and CDR2 is ANQGSEA. This CDR3 region has 14 residues. CDR3 protein: CSVAPYQRDYEQYF. The CDR3 DNA reads as TGCAGCGTTGCCCCGTACCAACGGGACTACGAGCAGTACTTC.

The genes are TRBV6-2 or TRBV6-3 and TRBJ2-7; D is unclear. Trimming left V 0 bases short and J 6 bases short, with 15 bases between. This CDR3 is 15 amino acids long. Germline V gene sequence: CDR1 MNHEY, CDR2 SVGEGT. CDR3: CASSYSVLGPAEQYF. The DNA of the CDR3 is TGTGCCAGCAGTTACTCGGTATTAGGCCCTGCCGAGCAGTACTTC.

This clonotype was seen once. The rearrangement links TRBV20-1 to TRBJ2-3, with D unclear. The CDR3 is made up of 13 amino acids. V was shortened by 3 bases and J by 5 bases, with 12 bases between the two germline ends. Germline V gene data show CDR1 as DFQATT and CDR2 as SNEGSKA (reference sequence). The CDR3 spells CSASRQRVDTQYF. CDR3 coding DNA: TGCAGTGCTAGTCGACAAAGGGTAGATACGCAGTATTTT.

This chain uses TRBV28 with TRBJ1-1; TRBD1 aligns across 8 bases. The CDR3 is 14 amino acids. Looked up from germline, CDR1 is MDHEN and CDR2 is SYDVKM. V lost 10 bases, J lost 0 bases, and 7 bases stayed unmatched. The CDR3 spells CATRQGNMNTEAFF. The CDR3 DNA reads as TGTGCCACCAGACAGGGGAATATGAACACTGAAGCTTTCTTT.

The chain has TRBV28 and TRBJ2-7; 10 nucleotides line up with TRBD1. The CDR3 loop spans 15 amino acids. V lost 8 bases, J lost 0 bases, and 7 bases stayed unmatched. Germline V gene data show CDR1 as MDHEN and CDR2 as SYDVKM. DNA for the CDR3: TGTGCCAGCGTGTGGACAGGGGGTAACTCCTACGAGCAGTACTTC. This sequence encodes CASVWTGGNSYEQYF.

This chain joins TRBV7-2 and TRBJ2-3; 7 nucleotides match TRBD1. The germline V gene has CDR1 SGHTA and CDR2 FQGNSA. This CDR3 contains 16 residues. V lost 3 bases, J lost 2 bases, and 8 bases stayed unmatched. The CDR3 sequence is CASSLPTGLFTDTQYF. The DNA of the CDR3 is TGTGCCAGCAGCTTGCCGACAGGGCTATTCACAGATACGCAGTATTTT.

The chain couples TRBV6-1 to TRBJ2-4; 9 bases agree with TRBD1. TRBJ2-7 matches the DNA end more closely, so the J call is doubtful. Germline CDR1 is MNHNS and CDR2 is SASEGT. The CDR3 contains 15 residues. The chain's CDR3 is CASSEPPGQGNEQYF. The CDR3 nucleotides read TGTGCCAGCAGTGAACCTCCGGGACAGGGTAACGAGCAGTACTTC.

In this sample, this clonotype turned up a few times. The CDR3 loop reads CASSYSTGPRLVGYGYTF. DNA for the CDR3: TGTGCCAGCAGTTACTCGACGGGACCTAGATTAGTTGGCTATGGCTACACCTTC. The chain employs TRBV6-5 and TRBJ1-2, with D possibly TRBD1 on 5 matching bases. Trimming cost V 0 bases and J 4 bases, with 21 bases left between them. Germline V CDR1 and CDR2: MNHEY, SVGAGI. The CDR3 loop spans 18 amino acids.